The T cell receptor (beta chain) described here comes from a study of PD-1 blockade in classical Hodgkin lymphoma. Every patient was affected by relapse after autologous stem cell transplantation, while exposure to brentuximab vedotin was not uniform. Turning to this clone: Its specificity is not known.

Broader study findings: Baseline diversity was lower in partial responders and progressors than complete responders. Anyone who began nivolumab under 1 year after ASCT was excluded. Significant TCR diversity gains by C4D1 occurred in CD4+ but not CD8+ cells.

Profiling relied on immunoSEQ multiplex PCR, and the TCRdb table lists in-frame clones only, not all of them. The profile shows roughly 20,000 clones, approximately 84% of them singletons. The source is a human donor with classical Hodgkin lymphoma. Sequences were derived from peripheral blood mononuclear cells (PBMCs), sampled at baseline.

CDR3 sequence reads: CASSVAGGQETQYF. Here the CDR3 DNA reads TGTGCCAGCAGTGTAGCGGGGGGGCAAGAGACCCAGTACTTC. The J gene is TRBJ2-5, the V gene TRBV25-1, with 11 bases matching TRBD2. The junction had 0 bases not matched to a gene; V was cut back by 4 bases and J by 2 bases. The CDR3 is 14 amino acids. Germline CDR1 is MGHDK and CDR2 is SYGVNS.